This TCR beta chain was obtained from a study of T cell responses to AZD1222 COVID-19 vaccine. Study-wide findings and caveats: The study found Spike-specific TCR breadth and depth rose after two AZD1222 doses.

V was trimmed by 0 bases and J by 0 bases, leaving 3 bases between them. CDR1 SGHRS and CDR2 YFSETQ come from the germline V gene. The CDR3 length is 13 residues. Profiling relied on immunoSEQ multiplex PCR, and the TCRdb table lists in-frame clones only, not all of them. The repertoire holds 150,000 to 200,000 clones, with just over 90% as singletons. To note about this clone: Its antigen is not known.

This material consisted of peripheral blood, taken on day 0 of AZD1222 vaccination. This receptor was taken from an adult in good health. The chain links TRBV5-1 to TRBJ2-5, with no clear D. CDR3 region: CASSLEYQETQYF. In DNA, the CDR3 is TGCGCCAGCAGCTTGGAGTACCAAGAGACCCAGTACTTC.